This paragraph reports one T cell receptor beta chain. The data were taken from a study of blood T cell repertoires in COVID-19. The germline V gene has CDR1 SGDLS and CDR2 YYNGEE. The CDR3 extends over 17 amino acids. With 4 bases clipped from V and 4 bases from J, the junction kept 16 bases outside the gene matches. Repertoires were generated with immunoSEQ multiplex PCR, while TCRdb's copy carries only in-frame clones and drops some. The sample lists 250,000 to 350,000 clones; about 87% were seen once. The rearrangement uses TRBV9 and TRBJ2-7, with 8 bases that match TRBD1. The sample consisted of PBMCs or T cells enriched from blood (not recorded which). The source is a woman aged 18-29 years who had recovered from COVID-19. The DNA of the CDR3 is TGTGCCAGCAGCCCCCCCCGGTCAGGGGGCGAGTATTACGAGCAGTACTTC. It is translated as CASSPPRSGGEYYEQYF.